This T cell receptor (beta chain) was retrieved from a study of T cells in Graves' hyperthyroidism and ophthalmopathy. General study findings and limits: Most clonotypes expanded in thyroid above 0.001 were likewise present in blood. In validation, the model predicted ophthalmopathy. These predictions came a median around 5.9 months before onset.

In the case of this clonotype: Its antigen remains unknown.

RNA transcripts served as the template for amplifying TCR beta CDR3 regions. TCR CDR3 regions were first amplified by RT-PCR with HTBI primers. TCRdb ran MiXCR on the multiplex PCR reads and lists one entry per CDR3 protein. Among about 95,000 distinct CDR3 sequences listed, 35% to 50% were seen once. The CDR3 is 16 amino acids. For Graves' hyperthyroidism to be stable, ophthalmopathy could not progress within 18 months. Diagnoses were made from clinical symptoms, serum measures (thyroxine and TRAb), thyroid ultrasound and orbital computed tomography. The genes are TRBV21-1 and TRBJ1-3; TRBD1 is the table's D call, not checked against the DNA. TRBV21-1 is noted as a pseudogene. This TCR was sampled from a woman in her twenties or thirties with Graves' hyperthyroidism. The source material was peripheral blood or thyroid tissue (not recorded which). In DNA, the CDR3 is TGTGCCAGCAGCAAAATCGCGATGGGACCTGAGAACACCATATATTTT. Its protein is CASSKIAMGPENTIYF.